The TCR beta chain described here comes from a study of shared clonotypes between healthy human individuals. An assay was performed, and its level was deep. Data came from immunoSEQ multiplex PCR; TCRdb stores just in-frame clones and leaves some out. This table holds roughly 500,000 clones, 90% to 96% found once. This CDR3 has 16 residues. Germline V gives CDR1 SGHRS, CDR2 YFSETQ. J was trimmed by 0 bases and V by 0 bases; bases with no gene match: 4. The sequenced material came from naive CD4+ T cells sorted from blood. Specified subset: CD45RA+ positively selected. V and J are TRBV5-1 and TRBJ2-3; 7 bases are a match to TRBD2. The sequence was obtained from a woman aged 25-40 years in good health. The CDR3 DNA follows: TGCGCCAGCAGCTTGGGAACGGGAGGAAGCACAGATACGCAGTATTTT. Its translation: CASSLGTGGSTDTQYF.